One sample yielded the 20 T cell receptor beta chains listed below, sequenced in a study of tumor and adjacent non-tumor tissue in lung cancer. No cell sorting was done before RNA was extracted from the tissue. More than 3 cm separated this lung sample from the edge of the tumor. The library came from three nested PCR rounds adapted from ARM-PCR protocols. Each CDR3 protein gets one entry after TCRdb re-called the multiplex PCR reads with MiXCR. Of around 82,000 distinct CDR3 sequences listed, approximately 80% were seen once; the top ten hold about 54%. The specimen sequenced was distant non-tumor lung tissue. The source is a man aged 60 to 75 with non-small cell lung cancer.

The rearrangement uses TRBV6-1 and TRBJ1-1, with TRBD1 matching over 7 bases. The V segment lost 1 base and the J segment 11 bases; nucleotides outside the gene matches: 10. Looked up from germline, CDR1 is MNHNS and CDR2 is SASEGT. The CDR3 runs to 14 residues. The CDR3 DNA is TGTGCCAGCAGTGAAGACAGGGGCCACATTGAGGCTTTCTTT. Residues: CASSEDRGHIEAFF.

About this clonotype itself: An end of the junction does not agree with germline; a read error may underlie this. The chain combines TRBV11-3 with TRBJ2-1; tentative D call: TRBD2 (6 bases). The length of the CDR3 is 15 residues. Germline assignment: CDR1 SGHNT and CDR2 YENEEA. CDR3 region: CASSLSGVYLNEQFF. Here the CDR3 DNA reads TGTGCCAGCAGCCTCTCGGGAGTTTATCTGAATGAACAGTTCTTC.

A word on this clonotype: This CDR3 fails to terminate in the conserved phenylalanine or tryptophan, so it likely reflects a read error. The CDR3 nucleotides read TGTGCCAGCAGTGATACCAGGACAGCGGGGGCCCAGTACCTC. It encodes CASSDTRTAGAQYL. This chain links TRBV6-5 with TRBJ2-5; 8 bases are shared with TRBD2. V lost 5 bases and J lost 9; bases outside the gene matches: 11. CDR1 and CDR2 from the germline V gene are MNHEY and SVGAGI. The CDR3 has 14 amino acids.

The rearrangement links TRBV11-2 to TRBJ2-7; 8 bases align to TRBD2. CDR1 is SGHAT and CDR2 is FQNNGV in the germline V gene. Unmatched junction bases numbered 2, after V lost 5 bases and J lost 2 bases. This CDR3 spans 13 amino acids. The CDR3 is CASSREGPYEQYF. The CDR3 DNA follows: TGTGCCAGCAGCCGGGAGGGCCCCTACGAGCAGTACTTC. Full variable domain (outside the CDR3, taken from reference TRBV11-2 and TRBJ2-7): EAGVAQSPRYKIIEKRQSVAFWCNPISGHATLYWYQQILGQGPKLLIQFQNNGVVDDSQLPKDRFSAERLKGVDSTLKIQPAKLEDSAVYLCASSREGPYEQYFGPGTRLTVT.

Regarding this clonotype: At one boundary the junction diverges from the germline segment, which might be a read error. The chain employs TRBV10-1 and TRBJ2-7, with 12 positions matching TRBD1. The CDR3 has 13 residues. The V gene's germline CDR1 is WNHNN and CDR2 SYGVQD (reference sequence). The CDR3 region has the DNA TGCGCCAGCATGGGACAGGGGGCATACGAGCAATGCTTC. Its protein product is CASMGQGAYEQCF.

The CDR3, as DNA: TGCAGTGCTAGACTGGCAGGGGGACCCTACGAGCAGTACTTC. Encoded protein: CSARLAGGPYEQYF. The chain joins TRBV20-1 to TRBJ2-7; TRBD1 agrees at 7 bases. The CDR3 sequence is 14 residues long. Germline trimming cut 2 bases from V and 2 bases from J; bases unmatched to any gene: 6. The germline V gene encodes CDR1 DFQATT and CDR2 SNEGSKA (reference sequence).

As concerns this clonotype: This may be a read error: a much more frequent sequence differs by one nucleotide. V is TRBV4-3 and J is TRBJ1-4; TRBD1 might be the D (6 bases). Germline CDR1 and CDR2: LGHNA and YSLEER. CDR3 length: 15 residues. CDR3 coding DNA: TGCGTCAGCAGCCAAGATCTTTGGGGGCAGGAAAAACTGTTTTTT. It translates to CVSSQDLWGQEKLFF.

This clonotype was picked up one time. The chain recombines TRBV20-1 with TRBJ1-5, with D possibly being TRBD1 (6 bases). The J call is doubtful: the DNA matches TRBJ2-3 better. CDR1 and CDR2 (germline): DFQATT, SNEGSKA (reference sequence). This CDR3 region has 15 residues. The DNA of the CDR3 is TGCAGTGCTCGTAACCAGGGGCTTCCTAATCAGCCCCAGTATTTT. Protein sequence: CSARNQGLPNQPQYF.

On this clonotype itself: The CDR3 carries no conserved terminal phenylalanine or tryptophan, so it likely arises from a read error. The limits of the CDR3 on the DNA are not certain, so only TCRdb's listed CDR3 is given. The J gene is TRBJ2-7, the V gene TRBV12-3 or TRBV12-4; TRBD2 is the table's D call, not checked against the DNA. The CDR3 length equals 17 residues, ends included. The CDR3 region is CASRGSLEGVPYYPRYS.

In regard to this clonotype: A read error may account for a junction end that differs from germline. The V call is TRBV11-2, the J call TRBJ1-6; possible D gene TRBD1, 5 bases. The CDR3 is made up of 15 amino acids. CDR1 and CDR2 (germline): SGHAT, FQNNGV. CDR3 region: CASSLGGDDNSLLHF. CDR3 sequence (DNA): TGTGCTAGCAGCTTAGGAGGGGACGATAATTCACTCCTCCACTTT.

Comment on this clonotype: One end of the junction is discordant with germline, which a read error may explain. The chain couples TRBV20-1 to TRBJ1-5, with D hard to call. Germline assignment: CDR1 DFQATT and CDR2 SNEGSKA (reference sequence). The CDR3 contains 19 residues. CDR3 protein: CNARDRQESHGGPNQPQHF. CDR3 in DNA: TGCAATGCTAGAGATAGGCAGGAGAGCCATGGCGGACCCAATCAGCCCCAGCATTTT.

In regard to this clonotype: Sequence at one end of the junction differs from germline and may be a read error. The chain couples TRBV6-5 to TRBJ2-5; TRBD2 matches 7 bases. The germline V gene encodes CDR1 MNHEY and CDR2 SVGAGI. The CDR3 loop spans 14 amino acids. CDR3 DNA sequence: TGTTCCAGCAGTGATACCTGGGCCGCGGGGGCCCAGTACTTC. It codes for CSSSDTWAAGAQYF.

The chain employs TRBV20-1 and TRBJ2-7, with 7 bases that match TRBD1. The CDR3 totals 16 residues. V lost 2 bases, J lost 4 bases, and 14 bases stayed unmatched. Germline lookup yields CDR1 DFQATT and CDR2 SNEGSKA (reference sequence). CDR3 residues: CSARNDRQGASYEQYF. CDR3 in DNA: TGCAGTGCTAGAAATGATCGACAGGGTGCCTCATACGAGCAGTACTTC.

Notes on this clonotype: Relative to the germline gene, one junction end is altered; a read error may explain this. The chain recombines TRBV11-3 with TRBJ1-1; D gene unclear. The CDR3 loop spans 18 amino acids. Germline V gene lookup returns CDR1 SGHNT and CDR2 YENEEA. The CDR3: CASCLTPNPYGRNTETFF. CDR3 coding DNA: TGTGCCAGCTGCTTAACGCCGAATCCGTATGGTCGGAACACTGAGACTTTCTTT.

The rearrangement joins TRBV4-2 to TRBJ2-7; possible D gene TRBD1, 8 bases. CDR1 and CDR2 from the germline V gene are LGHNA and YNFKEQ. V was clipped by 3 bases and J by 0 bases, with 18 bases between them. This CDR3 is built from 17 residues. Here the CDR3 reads CASSQDDRGGSSYEQYF. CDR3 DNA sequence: TGTGCCAGCAGCCAGGACGACAGGGGCGGGAGCTCCTACGAGCAGTACTTC.

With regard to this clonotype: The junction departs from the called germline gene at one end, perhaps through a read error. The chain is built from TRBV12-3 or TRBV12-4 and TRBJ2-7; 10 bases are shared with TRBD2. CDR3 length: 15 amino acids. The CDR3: CASSLLPLAGVGQYF. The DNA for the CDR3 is TGTGCAAGCAGTTTACTCCCCCTAGCGGGAGTCGGGCAGTACTTC.

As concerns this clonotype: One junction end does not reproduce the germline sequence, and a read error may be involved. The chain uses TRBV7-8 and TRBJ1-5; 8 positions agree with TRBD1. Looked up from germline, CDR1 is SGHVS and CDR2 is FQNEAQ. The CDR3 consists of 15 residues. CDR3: CASSADRVSNQPQLF. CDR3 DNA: TGTGCCAGCAGCGCGGACAGGGTTAGCAATCAGCCCCAGCTTTTT.

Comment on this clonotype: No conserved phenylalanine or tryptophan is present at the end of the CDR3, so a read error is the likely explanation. The CDR3 spells CASRYPYWNTEAFL. For the CDR3, the DNA is TGTGCCAGCAGATACCCCTACTGGAACACTGAAGCTTTCTTA. The chain links TRBV6-2 or TRBV6-3 to TRBJ1-1; D is unclear. Between the trimmed V and J ends, which lost 6 bases and 1 base, there was a span of 12 bases. Per germline, CDR1 MNHEY and CDR2 SVGEGT. The CDR3 runs 14 residues.

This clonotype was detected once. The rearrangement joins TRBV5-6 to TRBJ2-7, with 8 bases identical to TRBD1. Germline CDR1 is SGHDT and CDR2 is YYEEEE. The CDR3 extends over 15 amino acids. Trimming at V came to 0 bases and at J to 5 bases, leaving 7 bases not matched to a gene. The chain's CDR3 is CASSLVAGGGDEQYF. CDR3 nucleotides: TGTGCCAGCAGCTTGGTAGCAGGGGGCGGGGACGAGCAGTACTTC.

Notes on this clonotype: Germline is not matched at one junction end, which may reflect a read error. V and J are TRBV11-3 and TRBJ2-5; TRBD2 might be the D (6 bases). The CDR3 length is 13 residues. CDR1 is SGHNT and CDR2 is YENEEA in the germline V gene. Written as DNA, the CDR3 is TGTGTCAGCAGCTTTAACGGGGGAGAGACCCAGTACTTC. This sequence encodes CVSSFNGGETQYF.